One and the same sample provided the 4 T cell receptor beta chains below, sequenced in a study of T cell responses to AZD1222 COVID-19 vaccine. Some clones are missing from TCRdb's copy, which holds only in-frame ones; the method was immunoSEQ multiplex PCR. The table lists roughly 180,000 clones, approximately 91% of them singletons, with approximately 1.8% in the top ten. Sample: peripheral blood, taken 28 days after the second AZD1222 dose. These TCRs come from an adult who received the AZD1222 COVID-19 vaccine.

V usage is TRBV15 and J usage is TRBJ1-2, with a weak D call TRBD1 (6 bases). Trimming cost V 0 bases and J 3 bases, with 14 bases left between them. CDR3 length: 16 residues. Germline CDR1 LNHNV, CDR2 YYDKDF (reference sequence). CDR3 loop: CATSRDLGTLYYGYTF. CDR3 DNA sequence: TGTGCCACCAGCAGAGATCTGGGGACATTGTACTATGGCTACACCTTC. The whole variable domain, remainder taken from reference TRBV15 and TRBJ1-2, is DAMVIQNPRYQVTQFGKPVTLSCSQTLNHNVMYWYQQKSSQAPKLLFHYYDKDFNNEADTPDNFQSRRPNTSFCFLDIRSPGLGDTAMYLCATSRDLGTLYYGYTFGSGTRLTVV.

The chain uses TRBV6-1 and TRBJ1-1; no clear D gene. Trimming pared 3 bases from V and 1 base from J, leaving 12 bases between. The CDR3 is made up of 15 amino acids. CDR1 and CDR2 (germline): MNHNS, SASEGT. CDR3 in amino acids: CASSDRGRPNTEAFF. In DNA form, the CDR3 reads TGTGCCAGCAGTGACCGGGGAAGGCCGAACACTGAAGCTTTCTTT.

V gene TRBV19 combines with J gene TRBJ2-2, with no clear D. Germline assignment: CDR1 LNHDA and CDR2 SQIVND (reference sequence). CDR3 size: 12 residues. The V and J ends lost 5 bases and 7 bases respectively, with 8 bases between them. In DNA, the CDR3 is TGTGCCAGTAGTTCGGCCCTCGGGGAGCTGTTTTTT. Translation: CASSSALGELFF.

The J gene is TRBJ1-1, the V gene TRBV10-2; D unresolved. Looked up from germline, CDR1 is WSHSY and CDR2 is SAAADI. V was shortened by 6 bases and J by 0 bases, with 8 bases between the two germline ends. The length of the CDR3 is 13 residues. The CDR3 protein is CASSLVLNTEAFF. The CDR3 DNA sequence: TGCGCCAGCAGCCTCGTCCTGAACACTGAAGCTTTCTTT.